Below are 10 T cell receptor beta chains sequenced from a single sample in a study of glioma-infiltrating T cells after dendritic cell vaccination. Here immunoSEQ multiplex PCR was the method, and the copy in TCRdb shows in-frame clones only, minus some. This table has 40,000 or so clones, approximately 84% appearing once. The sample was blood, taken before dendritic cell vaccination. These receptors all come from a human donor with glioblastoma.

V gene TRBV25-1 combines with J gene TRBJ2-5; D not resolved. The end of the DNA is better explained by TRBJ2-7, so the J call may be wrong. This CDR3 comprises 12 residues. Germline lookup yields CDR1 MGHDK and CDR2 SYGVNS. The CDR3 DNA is TGTGCCAGCAGTCGAGGTCTCGGCGAGCAGTACTTC. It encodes CASSRGLGEQYF.

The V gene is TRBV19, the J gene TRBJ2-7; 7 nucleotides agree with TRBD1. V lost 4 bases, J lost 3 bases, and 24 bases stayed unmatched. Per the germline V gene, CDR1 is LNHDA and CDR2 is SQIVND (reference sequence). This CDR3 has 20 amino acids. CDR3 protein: CASSTLGGQTHRGQLYEQYF. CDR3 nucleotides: TGTGCCAGTAGTACCTTAGGCGGACAGACCCACAGGGGTCAACTCTACGAGCAGTACTTC.

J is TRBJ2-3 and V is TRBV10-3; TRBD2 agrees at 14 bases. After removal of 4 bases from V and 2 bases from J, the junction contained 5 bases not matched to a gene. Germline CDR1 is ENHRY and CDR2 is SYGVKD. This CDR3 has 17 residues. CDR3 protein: CAISAGTSGGSTDTQYF. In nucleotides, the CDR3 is TGTGCCATCAGTGCCGGGACTAGCGGGGGTTCCACAGATACGCAGTATTTT.

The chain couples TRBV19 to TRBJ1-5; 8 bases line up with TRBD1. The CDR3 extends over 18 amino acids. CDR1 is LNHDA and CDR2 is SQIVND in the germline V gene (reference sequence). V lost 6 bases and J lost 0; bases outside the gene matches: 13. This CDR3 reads CASRSGQERRYSNQPQHF. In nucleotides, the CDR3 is TGTGCCAGTAGATCGGGACAGGAGCGACGCTATAGCAATCAGCCCCAGCATTTT.

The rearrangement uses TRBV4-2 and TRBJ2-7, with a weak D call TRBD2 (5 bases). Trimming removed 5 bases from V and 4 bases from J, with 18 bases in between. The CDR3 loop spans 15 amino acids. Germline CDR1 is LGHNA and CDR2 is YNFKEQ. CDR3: CASSTGLSEGYEQYF. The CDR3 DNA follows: TGTGCCAGCAGCACGGGCCTCTCCGAGGGATACGAGCAGTACTTC.

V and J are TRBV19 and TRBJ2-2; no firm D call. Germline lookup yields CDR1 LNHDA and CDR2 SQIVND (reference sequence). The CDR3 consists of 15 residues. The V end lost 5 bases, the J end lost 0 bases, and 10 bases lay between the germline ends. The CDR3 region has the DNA TGTGCCAGTAGTTCCGGGTTCGCGAACACCGGGGAGCTGTTTTTT. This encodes CASSSGFANTGELFF.

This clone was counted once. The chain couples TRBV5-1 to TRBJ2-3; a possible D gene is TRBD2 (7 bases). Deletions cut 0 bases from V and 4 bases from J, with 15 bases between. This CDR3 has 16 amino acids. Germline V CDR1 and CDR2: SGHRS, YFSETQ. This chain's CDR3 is CASSLAWGRGSDTQYF. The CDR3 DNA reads TGCGCCAGCAGCTTGGCGTGGGGGAGGGGGTCAGATACGCAGTATTTT.

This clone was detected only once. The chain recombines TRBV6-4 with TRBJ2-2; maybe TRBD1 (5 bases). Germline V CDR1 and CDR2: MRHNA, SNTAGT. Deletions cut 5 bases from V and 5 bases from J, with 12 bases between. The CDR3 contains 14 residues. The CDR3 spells CASSLGRVTGELFF. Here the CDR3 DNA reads TGTGCCAGCAGTCTGGGCAGGGTAACCGGGGAGCTGTTTTTT.

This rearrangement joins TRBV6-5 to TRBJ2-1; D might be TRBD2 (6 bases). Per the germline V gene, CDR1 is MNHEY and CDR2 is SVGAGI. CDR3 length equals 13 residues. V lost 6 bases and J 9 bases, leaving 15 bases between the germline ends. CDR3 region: CASRGGPLGEQFF. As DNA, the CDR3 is TGTGCCAGCAGGGGAGGTCCCTTGGGTGAGCAGTTCTTC.

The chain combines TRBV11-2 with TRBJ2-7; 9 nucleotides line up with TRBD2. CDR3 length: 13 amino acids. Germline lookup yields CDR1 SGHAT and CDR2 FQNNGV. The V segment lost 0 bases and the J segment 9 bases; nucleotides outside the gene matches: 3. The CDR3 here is CASSLDVLAGQYF. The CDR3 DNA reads TGTGCCAGCAGCTTAGACGTACTAGCGGGGCAGTACTTC.